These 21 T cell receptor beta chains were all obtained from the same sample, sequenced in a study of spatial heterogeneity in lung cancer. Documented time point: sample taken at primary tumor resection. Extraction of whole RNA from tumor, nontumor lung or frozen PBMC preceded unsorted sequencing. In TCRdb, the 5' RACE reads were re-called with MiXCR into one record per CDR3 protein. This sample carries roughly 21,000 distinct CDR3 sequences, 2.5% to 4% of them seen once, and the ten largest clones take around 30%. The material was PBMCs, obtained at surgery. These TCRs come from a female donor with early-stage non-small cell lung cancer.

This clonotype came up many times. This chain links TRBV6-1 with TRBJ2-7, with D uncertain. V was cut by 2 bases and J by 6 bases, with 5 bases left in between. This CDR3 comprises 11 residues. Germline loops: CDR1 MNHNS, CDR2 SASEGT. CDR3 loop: CASSEFIEQYF. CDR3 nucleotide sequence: TGTGCCAGCAGTGAATTTATCGAGCAGTACTTC.

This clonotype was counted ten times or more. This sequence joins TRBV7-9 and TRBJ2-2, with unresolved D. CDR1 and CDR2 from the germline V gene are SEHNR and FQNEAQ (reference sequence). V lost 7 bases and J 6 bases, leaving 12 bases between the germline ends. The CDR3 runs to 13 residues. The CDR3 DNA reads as TGTGCCAGCATCGTAGGAGAGGCCGGGGAGCTGTTTTTT. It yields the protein CASIVGEAGELFF.

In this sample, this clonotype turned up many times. In nucleotides, the CDR3 is TGTGCCAGCAGTCCTCAGTGGGAAGCTTTCTTT. Translating gives CASSPQWEAFF. The chain combines TRBV2 with TRBJ1-1; no clear D. This CDR3 comprises 11 residues. Looked up from germline, CDR1 is SNHLY and CDR2 is FYNNEI. The V end was cut by 5 bases, the J end by 8 bases, with 9 bases between.

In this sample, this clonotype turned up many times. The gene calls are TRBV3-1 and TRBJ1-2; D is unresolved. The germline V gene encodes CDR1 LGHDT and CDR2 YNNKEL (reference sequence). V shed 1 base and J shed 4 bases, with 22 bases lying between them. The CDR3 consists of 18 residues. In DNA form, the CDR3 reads TGTGCCAGCAGCCAAGGGTGGGCAGGAGAGGTTCTAGTCTATGGCTACACCTTC. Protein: CASSQGWAGEVLVYGYTF.

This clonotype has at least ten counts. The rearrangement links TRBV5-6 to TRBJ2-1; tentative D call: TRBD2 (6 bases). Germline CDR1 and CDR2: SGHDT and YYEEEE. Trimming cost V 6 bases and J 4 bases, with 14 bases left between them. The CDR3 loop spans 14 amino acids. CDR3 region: CASKDRDSYNEQFF. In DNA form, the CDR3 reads TGTGCCAGCAAGGACCGGGACTCTTACAATGAGCAGTTCTTC.

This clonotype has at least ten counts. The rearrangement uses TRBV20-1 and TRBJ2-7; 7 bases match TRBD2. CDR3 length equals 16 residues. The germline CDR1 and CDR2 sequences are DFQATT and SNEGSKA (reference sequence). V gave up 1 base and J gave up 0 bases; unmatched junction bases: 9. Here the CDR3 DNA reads TGCAGTGCTAGAGTACTCTACGGCGGGAGCTCCTACGAGCAGTACTTC. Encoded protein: CSARVLYGGSSYEQYF.

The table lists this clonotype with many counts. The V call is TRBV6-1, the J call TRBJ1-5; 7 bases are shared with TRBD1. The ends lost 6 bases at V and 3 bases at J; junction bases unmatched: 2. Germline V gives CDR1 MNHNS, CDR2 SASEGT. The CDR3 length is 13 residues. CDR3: CASRGQINQPQHF. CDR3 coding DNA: TGTGCCAGCAGGGGACAGATCAATCAGCCCCAGCATTTT.

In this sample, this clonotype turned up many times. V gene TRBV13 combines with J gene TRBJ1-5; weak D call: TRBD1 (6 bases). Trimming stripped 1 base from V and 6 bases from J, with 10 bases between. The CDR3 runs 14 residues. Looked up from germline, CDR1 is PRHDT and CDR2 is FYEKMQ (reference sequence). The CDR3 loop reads CASSLEGEGQPQHF. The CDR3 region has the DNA TGTGCCAGCAGCTTAGAGGGGGAGGGTCAGCCCCAGCATTTT.

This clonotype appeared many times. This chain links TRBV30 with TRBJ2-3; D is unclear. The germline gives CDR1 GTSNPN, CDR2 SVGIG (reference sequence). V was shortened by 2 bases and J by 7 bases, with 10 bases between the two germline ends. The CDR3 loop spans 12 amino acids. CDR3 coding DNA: TGTGCCTGGAGTCTTGCGCCAAATACGCAGTATTTT. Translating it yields CAWSLAPNTQYF.

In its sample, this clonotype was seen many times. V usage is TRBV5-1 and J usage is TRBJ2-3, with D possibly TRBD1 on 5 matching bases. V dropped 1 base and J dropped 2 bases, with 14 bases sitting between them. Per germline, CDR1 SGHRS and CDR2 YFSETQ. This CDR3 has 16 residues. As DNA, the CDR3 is TGCGCCAGCAGCTTGCCCTGGACAAGTCACACAGATACGCAGTATTTT. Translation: CASSLPWTSHTDTQYF.

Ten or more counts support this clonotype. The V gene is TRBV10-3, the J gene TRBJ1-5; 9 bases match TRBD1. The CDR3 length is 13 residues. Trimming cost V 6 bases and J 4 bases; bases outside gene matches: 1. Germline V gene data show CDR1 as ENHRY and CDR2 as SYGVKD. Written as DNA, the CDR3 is TGTGCCATCAGAGGGACAGGGAATCAGCCCCAGCATTTT. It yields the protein CAIRGTGNQPQHF.

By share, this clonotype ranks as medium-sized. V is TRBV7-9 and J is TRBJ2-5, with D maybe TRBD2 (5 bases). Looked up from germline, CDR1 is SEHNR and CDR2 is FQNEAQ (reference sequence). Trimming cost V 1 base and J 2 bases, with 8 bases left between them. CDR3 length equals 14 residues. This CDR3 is CASSLGGPQETQYF. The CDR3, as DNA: TGTGCCAGCAGCTTAGGCGGGCCACAAGAGACCCAGTACTTC.

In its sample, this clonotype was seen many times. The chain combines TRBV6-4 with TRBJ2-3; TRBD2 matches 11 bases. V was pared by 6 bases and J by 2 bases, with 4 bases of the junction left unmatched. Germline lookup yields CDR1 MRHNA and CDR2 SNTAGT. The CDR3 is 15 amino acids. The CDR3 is CASSRLAGTTDTQYF. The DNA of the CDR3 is TGTGCCAGCAGCCGACTAGCGGGGACCACAGATACGCAGTATTTT.

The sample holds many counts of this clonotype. Here the CDR3 reads CATRGQGTDTQYF. The DNA of the CDR3 is TGTGCCACCAGGGGGCAGGGAACAGATACGCAGTATTTT. The J gene is TRBJ2-3, the V gene TRBV24-1; D is possibly TRBD1 (5 bases). V lost 7 bases and J 3 bases, leaving 10 bases between the germline ends. The germline CDR1 and CDR2 sequences are KGHDR and SFDVKD. The CDR3 runs to 13 residues.

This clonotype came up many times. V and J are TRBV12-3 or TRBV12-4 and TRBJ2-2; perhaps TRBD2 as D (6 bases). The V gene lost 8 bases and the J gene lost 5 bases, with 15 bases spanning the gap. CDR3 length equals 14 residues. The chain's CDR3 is CASGPGEWTGELFF. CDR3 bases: TGTGCCAGCGGCCCGGGGGAGTGGACCGGGGAGCTGTTTTTT.

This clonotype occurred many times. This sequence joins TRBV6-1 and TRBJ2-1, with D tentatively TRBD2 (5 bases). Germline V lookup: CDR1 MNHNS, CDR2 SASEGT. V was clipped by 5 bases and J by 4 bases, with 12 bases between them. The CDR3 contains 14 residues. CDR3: CASSLSGTYNEQFF. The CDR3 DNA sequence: TGTGCCAGCAGTCTGAGCGGCACTTACAATGAGCAGTTCTTC.

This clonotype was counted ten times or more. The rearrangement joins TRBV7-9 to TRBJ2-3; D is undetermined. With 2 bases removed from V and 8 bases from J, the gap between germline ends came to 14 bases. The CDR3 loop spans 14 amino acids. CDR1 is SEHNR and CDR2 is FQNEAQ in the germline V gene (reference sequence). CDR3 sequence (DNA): TGTGCCAGCAGCTTAAGAACAAACTTCGGTACGCAGTATTTT. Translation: CASSLRTNFGTQYF. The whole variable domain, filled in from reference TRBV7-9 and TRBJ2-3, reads DTGVSQNPRHKITKRGQNVTFRCDPISEHNRLYWYRQTLGQGPEFLTYFQNEAQLEKSRLLSDRFSAERPKGSFSTLEIQRTEQGDSAMYLCASSLRTNFGTQYFGPGTRLTVL.

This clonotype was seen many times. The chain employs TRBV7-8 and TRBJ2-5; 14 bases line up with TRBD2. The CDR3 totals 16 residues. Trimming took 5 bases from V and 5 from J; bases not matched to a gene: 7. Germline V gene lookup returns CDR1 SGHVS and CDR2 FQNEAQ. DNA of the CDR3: TGTGCCAGCAGCCCGGGACTAGCGGGAGAGATGGAGACCCAGTACTTC. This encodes CASSPGLAGEMETQYF.

The CDR3 DNA sequence: TGCGCCAGCAGCCCGGGACAGGGGGGTGAAGAGACCCAGTACTTC. As protein: CASSPGQGGEETQYF. The rearrangement uses TRBV5-1 and TRBJ2-5; 11 nucleotides line up with TRBD1. This CDR3 region has 15 residues. The junction had 5 bases not matched to a gene; V was cut back by 4 bases and J by 3 bases. CDR1 and CDR2 (germline): SGHRS, YFSETQ.

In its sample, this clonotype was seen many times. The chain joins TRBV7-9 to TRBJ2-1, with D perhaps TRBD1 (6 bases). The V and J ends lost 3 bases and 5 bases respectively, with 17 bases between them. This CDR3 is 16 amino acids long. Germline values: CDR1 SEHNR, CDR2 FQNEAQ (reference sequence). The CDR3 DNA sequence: TGTGCCAGCAGCTTTAGGCTAGGGGGAGCGAACAATGAGCAGTTCTTC. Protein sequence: CASSFRLGGANNEQFF.

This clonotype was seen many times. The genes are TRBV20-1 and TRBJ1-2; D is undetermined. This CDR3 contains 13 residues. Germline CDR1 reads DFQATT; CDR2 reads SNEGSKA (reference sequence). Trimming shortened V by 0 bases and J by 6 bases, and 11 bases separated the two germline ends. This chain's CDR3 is CSARDLAGDGYTF. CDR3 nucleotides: TGCAGTGCTAGAGATTTGGCCGGGGATGGCTACACCTTC.